The T cell receptor (beta chain) described here comes from a study of cytomegalovirus exposure and HLA in healthy donors. As for this clone: Its antigen is as yet unknown.

Notes on the study in general: It was in a later analysis that TCR association rates were seen to vary by HLA locus, highest for DRB1 and lowest for HLA-C. Follow-up analysis later connected one missense variant in DCLRE1C with trimming of TCR beta V- and J-genes. The only immune exposure information that was available was CMV serostatus. Reports showed the classifier diagnosing cytomegalovirus status with high specificity and sensitivity.

The PCR used 60 Vbeta and 13 Jbeta primers. The table came from immunoSEQ multiplex PCR; TCRdb's copy has only in-frame clones and leaves some out. The sample records approximately 69,000 clones, roughly 72% being singletons. V shed 2 bases, J shed 2 bases, and the junction held 5 bases outside the gene matches. The germline V gene encodes CDR1 MNHNS and CDR2 SASEGT. The CDR3 spans 16 residues. V usage is TRBV6-1 and J usage is TRBJ1-5, with 8 bases matching TRBD1. The clonotype was recovered from a woman aged 30 to 39 in good health and CMV-seropositive. The source material was PBMCs. The CDR3 protein is CASSEPRGRRNQPQHF. The CDR3 DNA follows: TGTGCCAGCAGTGAACCCAGGGGGCGTCGCAATCAGCCCCAGCATTTT.